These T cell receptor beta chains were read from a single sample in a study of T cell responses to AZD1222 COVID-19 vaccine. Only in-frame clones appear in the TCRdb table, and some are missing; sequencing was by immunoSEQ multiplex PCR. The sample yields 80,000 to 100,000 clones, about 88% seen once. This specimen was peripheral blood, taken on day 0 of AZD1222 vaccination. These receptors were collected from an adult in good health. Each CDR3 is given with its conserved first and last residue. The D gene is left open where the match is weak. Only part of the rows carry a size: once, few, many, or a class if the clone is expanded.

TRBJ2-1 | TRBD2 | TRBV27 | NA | CASSFRLAGTREQFF | TGTGCCAGCAGTTTCCGACTAGCGGGGACCCGCGAGCAGTTCTTC
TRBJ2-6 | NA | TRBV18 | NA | CASSPLAGPGANVLTF | TGTGCCAGCTCACCACTCGCGGGGCCAGGGGCCAACGTCCTGACTTTC
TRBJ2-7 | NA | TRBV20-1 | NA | CSASGRGPPYEQYF | TGCAGTGCTAGTGGGCGGGGGCCCCCCTACGAGCAGTACTTC
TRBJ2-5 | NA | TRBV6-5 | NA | CASSYAVQETQYF | TGTGCCAGCAGTTATGCGGTGCAAGAGACCCAGTACTTC
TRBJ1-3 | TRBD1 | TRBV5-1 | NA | CASSWTGSGNTIYF | TGCGCCAGCTCCTGGACAGGGTCTGGAAACACCATATATTTT
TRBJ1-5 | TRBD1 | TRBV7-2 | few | CASSWDRGVQPQHF | TGTGCCAGCAGCTGGGACAGGGGGGTCCAGCCCCAGCATTTT
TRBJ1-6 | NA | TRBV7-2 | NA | CASSLERLQPLHF | TGTGCCAGCAGTCTGGAGCGTCTGCAACCCCTCCACTTT
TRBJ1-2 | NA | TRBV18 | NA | CASSPDRTYGYTF | TGTGCCAGCTCACCCGACAGGACCTATGGCTACACCTTC
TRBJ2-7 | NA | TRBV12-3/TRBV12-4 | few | CASSWQGYEQYF | TGTGCCAGCAGTTGGCAGGGCTACGAGCAGTACTTC
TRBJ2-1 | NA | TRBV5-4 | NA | CALLGGSYNEQFF | TGTGCCTTACTCGGCGGCTCCTACAATGAGCAGTTCTTC
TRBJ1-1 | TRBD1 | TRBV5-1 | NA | CASSPLLGGRGEAFF | TGCGCCAGCAGCCCACTCCTAGGGGGCCGGGGTGAAGCTTTCTTT
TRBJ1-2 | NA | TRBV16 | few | CASSHSDSGGYGYTF | TGTGCCAGCAGCCACTCGGACAGCGGGGGCTATGGCTACACCTTC
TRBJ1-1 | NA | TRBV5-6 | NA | CASSLDTEAFF | TGTGCCAGCAGCTTGGACACTGAAGCTTTCTTT
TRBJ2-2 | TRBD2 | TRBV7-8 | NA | CASSIISGAGELFF | TGTGCCAGCAGCATAATTAGCGGGGCAGGGGAGCTGTTTTTT
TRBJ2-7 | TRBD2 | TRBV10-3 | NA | CASRGLATEQYF | TGTGCCAGTCGGGGACTAGCAACCGAGCAGTACTTC
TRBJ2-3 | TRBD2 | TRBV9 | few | CASSSSSGLTDTQYF | TGTGCCAGCAGCTCTTCTAGCGGACTCACAGATACGCAGTATTTT
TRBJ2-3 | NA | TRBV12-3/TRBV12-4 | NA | CASSLADTQYF | TGTGCCAGCAGTTTGGCAGATACGCAGTATTTT
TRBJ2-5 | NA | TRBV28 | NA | CASSPGQETQYF | TGTGCCAGCAGTCCCGGCCAAGAGACCCAGTACTTC
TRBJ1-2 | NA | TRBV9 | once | CASSVTGDGGYTF | TGTGCCAGCAGCGTTACCGGGGATGGTGGCTACACCTTC
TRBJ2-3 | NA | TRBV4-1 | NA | CASSQDAITTDTQYF | TGCGCCAGCAGCCAAGATGCCATTACCACAGATACGCAGTATTTT
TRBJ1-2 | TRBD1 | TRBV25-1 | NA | CASSDHGQGSFVYGYTF | TGTGCCAGCAGTGATCACGGACAGGGGAGTTTCGTCTATGGCTACACCTTC
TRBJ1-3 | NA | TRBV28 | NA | CASSLRGSAGNTIYF | TGTGCCAGCAGTTTAAGGGGGTCGGCTGGAAACACCATATATTTT
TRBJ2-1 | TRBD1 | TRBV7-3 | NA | CASGSPGGAEQFF | TGTGCCAGCGGATCCCCAGGGGGCGCTGAGCAGTTCTTC
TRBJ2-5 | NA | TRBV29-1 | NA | CSVVGTETQYF | TGCAGCGTGGTTGGGACGGAGACCCAGTACTTC
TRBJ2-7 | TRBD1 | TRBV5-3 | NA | CARGGQGIYEQYF | TGTGCCAGGGGGGGACAGGGGATCTACGAGCAGTACTTC
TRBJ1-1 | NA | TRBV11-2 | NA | CASSGDNTEAFF | TGTGCCAGCAGCGGGGATAACACTGAAGCTTTCTTT
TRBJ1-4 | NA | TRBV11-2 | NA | CASSLTSGAQKLFF | TGTGCCAGCAGCCTCACAAGCGGGGCGCAAAAACTGTTTTTT
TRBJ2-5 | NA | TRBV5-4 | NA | CASSFGQQETQYF | TGTGCCAGCAGCTTTGGACAGCAAGAGACCCAGTACTTC
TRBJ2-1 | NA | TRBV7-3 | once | CASSLNRDAEQFF | TGTGCCAGCAGCTTAAACAGGGATGCTGAGCAGTTCTTC
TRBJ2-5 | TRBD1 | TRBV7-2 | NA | CASSPRTGGVETQYF | TGTGCCAGCAGTCCTAGAACAGGGGGAGTAGAGACCCAGTACTTC
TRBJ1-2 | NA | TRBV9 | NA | CASSPTVAGLYGYTF | NA
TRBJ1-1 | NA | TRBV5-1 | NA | CASSLAQGGTLKTRNTEAFF | TGCGCCAGCAGCTTGGCACAGGGTGGCACGCTTAAGACCCGGAACACTGAAGCTTTCTTT
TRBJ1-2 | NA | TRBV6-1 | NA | CASSEQGDGYTF | TGTGCCAGCAGTGAACAGGGTGATGGCTACACCTTC
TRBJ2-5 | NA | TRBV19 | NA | CASSIGTLQETQYF | TGTGCCAGTAGTATTGGGACACTGCAAGAGACCCAGTACTTC
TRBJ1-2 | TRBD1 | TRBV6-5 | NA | CASSSDRAYGDYTF | TGTGCCAGCAGTTCGGACAGGGCCTATGGAGACTACACCTTC
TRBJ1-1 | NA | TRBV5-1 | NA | CASGRDGQNTEAFF | TGCGCCAGCGGTCGGGACGGACAAAACACTGAAGCTTTCTTT